This T cell receptor beta chain was profiled in a study of OX40 agonist ivuxolimab in advanced cancers. General study points: Expanded clones belonging to CD8+ T cells outnumbered, on average, those of CD4+. Determination of antigen specificity was not performed for the expanded peripheral T cells.

The protocol was immunoSEQ multiplex PCR, while the TCRdb copy is restricted to in-frame clones and leaves out a portion. Of approximately 80,000 clones listed, about 90% are singletons. Trimming pared 5 bases from V and 3 bases from J, leaving 1 base between. Germline V gene lookup returns CDR1 MNHEY and CDR2 SVGAGI. This CDR3 contains 10 residues. In the case of this clone: Its antigen is unknown.

The rearrangement joins TRBV6-5 to TRBJ2-5; no clear D. The receptor was derived from an adult with an advanced solid tumor such as melanoma, head and neck, liver or kidney cancer. Sample: CD4+ or CD8+ T cells sorted from blood, taken in a trial of the OX40 agonist ivuxolimab. CDR3 amino acids: CASSEETQYF. The CDR3 bases are TGTGCCAGCAGTGAAGAGACCCAGTACTTC.